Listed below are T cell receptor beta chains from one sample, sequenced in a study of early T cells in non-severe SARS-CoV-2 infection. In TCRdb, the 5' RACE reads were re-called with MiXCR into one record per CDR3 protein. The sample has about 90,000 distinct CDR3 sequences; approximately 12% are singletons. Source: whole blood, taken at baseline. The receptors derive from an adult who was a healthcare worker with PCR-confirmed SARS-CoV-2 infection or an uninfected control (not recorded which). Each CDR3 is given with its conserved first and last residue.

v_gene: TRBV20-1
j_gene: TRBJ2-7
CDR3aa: CSAPDSRSYEQYF

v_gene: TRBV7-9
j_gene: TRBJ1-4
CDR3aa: CASSSGTGVNEKLFF

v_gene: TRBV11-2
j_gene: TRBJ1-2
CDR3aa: CAPAAPGCRNYGYTF

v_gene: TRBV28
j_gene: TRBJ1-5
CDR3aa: CATAYRDRANQPQHF

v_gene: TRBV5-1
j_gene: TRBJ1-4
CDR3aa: CASSAQTGEKLFF

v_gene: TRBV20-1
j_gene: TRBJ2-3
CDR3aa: CSAPAEGTQYF

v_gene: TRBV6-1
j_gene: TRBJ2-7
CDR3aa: CALGGAWDYEQYF

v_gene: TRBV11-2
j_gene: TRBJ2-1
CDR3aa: CASSSRTSGDSYNEQFF

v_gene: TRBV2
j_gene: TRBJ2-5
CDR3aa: CASSVVETQYF

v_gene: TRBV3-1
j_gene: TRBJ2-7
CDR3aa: CASRPFEGWGEQYF

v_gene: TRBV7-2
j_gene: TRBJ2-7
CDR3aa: CASSPPGLAGVPFQLSYEQYF

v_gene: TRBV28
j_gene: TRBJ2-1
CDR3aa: CASSSAASGSSYNEQFF

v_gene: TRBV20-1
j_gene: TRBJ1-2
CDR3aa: CSARGTGNYGYTF

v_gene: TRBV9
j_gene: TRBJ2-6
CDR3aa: CASGTGSGANVLTF

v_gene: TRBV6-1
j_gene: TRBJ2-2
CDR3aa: CASSELAGAHTGELFF

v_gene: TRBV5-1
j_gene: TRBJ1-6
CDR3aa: CASSLEGKGIGSPLHF

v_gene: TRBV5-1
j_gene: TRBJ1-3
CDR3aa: CASSVMGSSGNTIYF

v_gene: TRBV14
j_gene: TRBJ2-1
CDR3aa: CASSPGNNEQFF

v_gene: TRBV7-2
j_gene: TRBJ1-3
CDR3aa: CASSPTGTTYSGNTIYF

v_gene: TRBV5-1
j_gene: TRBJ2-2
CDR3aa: CASSARITGELFF

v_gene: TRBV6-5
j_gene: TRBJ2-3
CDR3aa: CASSYRGDTQYF